Shown below are 31 T cell receptor beta chains from a single sample sequenced in a study of graft-versus-host responses after intestinal transplantation. These receptors lack a known antigen. Sequencing used immunoSEQ multiplex PCR; TCRdb keeps in-frame clones, though not all of them. The sample yields around 100,000 clones, over 85% seen once. The specimen comprised unstimulated CD4+ T cells sorted from spleen or lymph node cells, sampled before transplant. The receptors here all came from a human donor who was the organ donor for an intestinal transplant.

This sequence joins TRBV2 and TRBJ2-5, with TRBD1 matching over 9 bases. J was trimmed by 7 bases and V by 8 bases; bases with no gene match: 11. The CDR3 is made up of 14 amino acids. Germline V gives CDR1 SNHLY, CDR2 FYNNEI. The CDR3: CASGGQGLSGTQYF. CDR3 DNA sequence: TGTGCCAGCGGGGGACAGGGTTTGAGTGGGACCCAGTACTTC.

This chain links TRBV6-5 with TRBJ1-2; D is uncertain. V shed 2 bases and J shed 4 bases, with 11 bases lying between them. The germline V gene has CDR1 MNHEY and CDR2 SVGAGI. The CDR3 is 14 amino acids. The CDR3 loop is CASSYGGYGYGYTF. The DNA of the CDR3 is TGTGCCAGCAGTTACGGTGGGTACGGCTATGGCTACACCTTC.

The CDR3 loop reads CASSVGLAGVHEQFF. Here the CDR3 DNA reads TGTGCCAGCAGCGTAGGCCTAGCGGGAGTCCATGAGCAGTTCTTC. This chain uses TRBV9 with TRBJ2-1, with 10 bases aligning to TRBD2. This CDR3 has 15 residues. Per germline, CDR1 SGDLS and CDR2 YYNGEE. Trimming removed 0 bases from V and 8 bases from J; junction bases left unmatched: 5.

The genes are TRBV6-5 and TRBJ2-3; no definite D call. Trimming stripped 0 bases from V and 2 bases from J, with 12 bases between. Germline loops: CDR1 MNHEY, CDR2 SVGAGI. The CDR3 has 16 amino acids. The CDR3 sequence is CASSYSPFADTDTQYF. CDR3 coding DNA: TGTGCCAGCAGTTACTCACCCTTTGCGGACACAGATACGCAGTATTTT.

V is TRBV4-3 and J is TRBJ1-5, with D possibly matching TRBD1 (6 bases). CDR3 length: 13 residues. From germline, CDR1 is LGHNA and CDR2 YSLEER. V lost 2 bases and J lost 11, with 13 bases in between. The CDR3 reads CASSQLVGASQHF. CDR3 nucleotides: TGCGCCAGCAGCCAATTAGTGGGGGCGTCCCAGCATTTT.

The CDR3 here is CASSRAGAPYEQYF. CDR3 nucleotide sequence: TGTGCCAGCAGCAGGGCAGGGGCCCCCTACGAGCAGTACTTC. The chain couples TRBV6-6 to TRBJ2-7, with D tentatively TRBD1 (6 bases). The CDR3 is 14 amino acids. Germline CDR1 reads MNHNY; CDR2 reads SVGAGI (reference sequence). Trimming cost V 6 bases and J 2 bases, with 14 bases left between them.

The chain joins TRBV25-1 to TRBJ1-2; possibly TRBD1 for D (5 bases). The germline V gene has CDR1 MGHDK and CDR2 SYGVNS. V gave up 8 bases and J gave up 3 bases, with 19 bases separating them. The CDR3 covers 15 residues. This CDR3 is CASPRGRGRHYGYTF. The CDR3 nucleotides are TGTGCCAGCCCTCGGGGGAGGGGCCGCCACTATGGCTACACCTTC.

The V and J genes are TRBV6-5 and TRBJ1-5; no definite D call. The CDR3 has 15 residues. Germline values: CDR1 MNHEY, CDR2 SVGAGI. V lost 4 bases and J lost 1, with 11 bases in between. The CDR3 protein is CASSFGRASNQPQHF. The CDR3 DNA is TGTGCCAGCAGTTTCGGTCGGGCCAGCAATCAGCCCCAGCATTTT.

The V call is TRBV18, the J call TRBJ2-3, with D possibly TRBD2 on 7 matching bases. Germline values: CDR1 KGHSH, CDR2 LQKENI. The V gene lost 1 base and the J gene lost 7 bases, with 21 bases spanning the gap. CDR3 length equals 17 residues. As DNA, the CDR3 is TGTGCCAGCTCACCACTAAGGGGGAGGGCCGTTGCTAATACGCAGTATTTT. It codes for CASSPLRGRAVANTQYF.

This clone appeared a single time. The rearrangement joins TRBV2 to TRBJ1-3; no clear D. CDR3 length: 14 amino acids. The V gene's germline CDR1 is SNHLY and CDR2 FYNNEI. Trimming pared 6 bases from V and 2 bases from J, leaving 11 bases between. The CDR3: CASRVEGAGNTIYF. The CDR3 region has the DNA TGTGCCAGCAGGGTTGAGGGAGCTGGAAACACCATATATTTT.

This clone has only a few counts. The CDR3 nucleotides read TGCAGTGCTCCGACAGGGAGCGAGCAGTACTTC. It codes for CSAPTGSEQYF. The chain links TRBV20-1 to TRBJ2-7, with 7 bases fitting TRBD1. This CDR3 contains 11 residues. V trimming: 5 bases; J trimming: 6 bases; junction bases outside the gene matches: 4. Germline-derived CDR1 and CDR2 are DFQATT and SNEGSKA (reference sequence).

This sequence joins TRBV29-1 and TRBJ1-1, with 7 bases matching TRBD1. The CDR3 has 13 amino acids. J gave up 5 bases and V 6 bases, and 9 bases lay outside the gene matches. The germline CDR1 and CDR2 sequences are SQVTM and ANQGSEA. The CDR3 nucleotides read TGCAGCGTGCGGACAGGCTCGGGGACTGAAGCTTTCTTT. This gives the protein CSVRTGSGTEAFF.

The rearrangement links TRBV10-2 to TRBJ2-7, with 9 bases aligning to TRBD2. Trimming removed 4 bases from V and 5 bases from J; junction bases left unmatched: 15. Germline-derived CDR1 and CDR2 are WSHSY and SAAADI. The CDR3 length is 17 residues. CDR3 loop: CASSAGPLSGRFNEQYF. In DNA, the CDR3 is TGCGCCAGCAGTGCCGGGCCCCTTAGCGGGAGATTCAACGAGCAGTACTTC.

The chain is built from TRBV28 and TRBJ2-2; the D is unclear. This CDR3 spans 14 amino acids. Germline assignment: CDR1 MDHEN and CDR2 SYDVKM. V was pared by 4 bases and J by 7 bases, with 13 bases between. In nucleotides, the CDR3 is TGTGCCAGCAGTTCCGGCGGAGAAGACGGGGAGCTGTTTTTT. Translation: CASSSGGEDGELFF.

The chain joins TRBV21-1 to TRBJ1-1. TRBV21-1 is described as a pseudogene. The CDR3 totals 13 residues. The CDR3 here is CASSKFRVAEAFF. DNA for the CDR3: TGTGCCAGCAGCAAATTTAGAGTCGCTGAAGCTTTCTTT.

This rearrangement joins TRBV19 to TRBJ2-6; 12 bases are shared with TRBD2. CDR1 and CDR2 (germline): LNHDA, SQIVND (reference sequence). The CDR3 runs to 17 residues. V trimming: 8 bases; J trimming: 1 base; junction bases outside the gene matches: 6. The DNA of the CDR3 is TGTGCCAGTTCCGCGACTAGCGGGAGTTCTGGGGCCAACGTCCTGACTTTC. This sequence encodes CASSATSGSSGANVLTF.

This chain joins TRBV2 and TRBJ2-1; D is ambiguous. Germline V gene lookup returns CDR1 SNHLY and CDR2 FYNNEI. This CDR3 region has 15 residues. Trimming removed 3 bases from V and 6 bases from J, with 15 bases in between. The CDR3 DNA is TGTGCCAGCAGTGACCGGGCCCCGAACTTCAATGAGCAGTTCTTC. This codes for CASSDRAPNFNEQFF.

V gene TRBV6-1 combines with J gene TRBJ2-1; D uncertain. This CDR3 is built from 14 residues. Trimming left V 2 bases short and J 0 bases short, with 5 bases between. Germline values: CDR1 MNHNS, CDR2 SASEGT. This CDR3 is CASSELISYNEQFF. CDR3 coding DNA: TGTGCCAGCAGTGAACTGATCTCCTACAATGAGCAGTTCTTC.

V usage is TRBV19 and J usage is TRBJ2-2; tentatively, D is TRBD1 or TRBD2 (6 bases each). Germline V gene sequence: CDR1 LNHDA, CDR2 SQIVND (reference sequence). Trimming removed 3 bases at V and 6 bases at J, with 11 bases between. The CDR3 loop spans 14 amino acids. The CDR3 region is CASSIRGLAGELFF. CDR3 in DNA: TGTGCCAGTAGTATTCGGGGGCTGGCCGGGGAGCTGTTTTTT.

The V gene is TRBV20-1, the J gene TRBJ2-1; the match to TRBD2 covers 9 bases. In germline, CDR1 is DFQATT, CDR2 SNEGSKA (reference sequence). V gave up 5 bases and J gave up 10 bases; unmatched junction bases: 3. The CDR3 extends over 11 amino acids. The CDR3 loop reads CSAGSGREQFF. CDR3 in DNA: TGCAGTGCTGGTAGCGGGAGAGAGCAGTTCTTC.

The chain recombines TRBV4-1 with TRBJ2-1, with 13 bases fitting TRBD2. Germline CDR1 MGHRA, CDR2 YSYEKL. This CDR3 spans 17 amino acids. V shed 0 bases and J 8 bases; nucleotides not matched to a gene: 7. Here the CDR3 DNA reads TGCGCCAGCAGCCAAGAACTAGCGGGAGGGCCTAACGATGAGCAGTTCTTC. Translated, it gives CASSQELAGGPNDEQFF.

The J gene is TRBJ2-1, the V gene TRBV27, with TRBD1 as a possible D gene (6 bases). There are 14 residues in the CDR3. Looked up from germline, CDR1 is MNHEY and CDR2 is SMNVEV (reference sequence). V dropped 6 bases and J dropped 7 bases, with 16 bases sitting between them. The CDR3 nucleotides are TGTGCCAGCAGCGCAGCTTACAGGGAAAATGAGCAGTTCTTC. Its protein product is CASSAAYRENEQFF.

The rearrangement joins TRBV29-1 to TRBJ1-2, with D maybe TRBD1 (5 bases). V lost 7 bases to trimming and J lost 3 bases, with 12 bases between them. The CDR3 extends over 12 amino acids. Looked up from germline, CDR1 is SQVTM and CDR2 is ANQGSEA. The CDR3 reads CSAGGSDYGYTF. In DNA, the CDR3 is TGCAGCGCCGGGGGGTCCGACTATGGCTACACCTTC.

V and J are TRBV30 and TRBJ2-5; D unresolved. The CDR3 runs to 11 residues. The V and J ends lost 5 bases and 5 bases respectively, with 9 bases between them. Germline CDR1 GTSNPN, CDR2 SVGIG (reference sequence). In DNA form, the CDR3 reads TGTGCCTGGTCGGCGCGGGAGACCCAGTACTTC. It codes for CAWSARETQYF.

This rearrangement joins TRBV2 to TRBJ2-5; 7 bases map to TRBD2. V gave up 6 bases and J gave up 5 bases; unmatched junction bases: 6. The germline gives CDR1 SNHLY, CDR2 FYNNEI. The CDR3 sequence is 13 residues long. Here the CDR3 reads CASRGAGRETQYF. CDR3 coding DNA: TGTGCCAGCAGGGGAGCGGGACGGGAGACCCAGTACTTC.

V gene TRBV6-1 combines with J gene TRBJ1-1, with TRBD1 matching over 8 bases. Per the germline V gene, CDR1 is MNHNS and CDR2 is SASEGT. V trimming: 6 bases; J trimming: 4 bases; junction bases outside the gene matches: 4. The CDR3 length is 13 residues. In DNA form, the CDR3 reads TGTGCCAGCAGGTTGGACAGGGCCACTGAAGCTTTCTTT. Protein: CASRLDRATEAFF.

V usage is TRBV5-4 and J usage is TRBJ2-3; 7 bases agree with TRBD2. The CDR3 has 15 residues. Trimming at V came to 4 bases and at J to 4 bases, leaving 9 bases not matched to a gene. CDR1 SGHNT and CDR2 YYREEE come from the germline V gene (reference sequence). The CDR3 spells CASSMPSGASDTQYF. CDR3 in DNA: TGTGCCAGCAGCATGCCCAGCGGGGCATCAGATACGCAGTATTTT. The full variable domain, its missing parts supplied by reference TRBV5-4 and TRBJ2-3, is ETGVTQSPTHLIKTRGQQVTLRCSSQSGHNTVSWYQQALGQGPQFIFQYYREEENGRGNFPPRFSGLQFPNYSSELNVNALELDDSALYLCASSMPSGASDTQYFGPGTRLTVL.

The sample holds one count of this clone. The J gene is TRBJ2-7, the V gene TRBV7-6; the match to TRBD2 covers 9 bases. CDR3 size: 16 residues. J lost 3 bases, V lost 1 base, and 7 bases had no gene match. Per the germline V gene, CDR1 is SGHVS and CDR2 is FNYEAQ. In nucleotides, the CDR3 is TGTGCCAGCAGCTTAGGCGCTAGCGGGGACAACTACGAGCAGTACTTC. It specifies CASSLGASGDNYEQYF.

This clone was found once. The rearrangement links TRBV11-2 to TRBJ1-2; D perhaps matches TRBD1 (5 bases). Germline assignment: CDR1 SGHAT and CDR2 FQNNGV. V was clipped by 7 bases and J by 5 bases, with 8 bases between them. The CDR3 consists of 11 residues. CDR3 sequence reads: CASTRGYGYTF. CDR3 sequence (DNA): TGTGCCAGCACAAGGGGATATGGCTACACCTTC.

V usage is TRBV19 and J usage is TRBJ2-7, with D unclear. Per the germline V gene, CDR1 is LNHDA and CDR2 is SQIVND (reference sequence). Trimming removed 3 bases from V and 8 bases from J, with 17 bases in between. The CDR3 has 14 amino acids. The CDR3 region is CASSMTDGKGKQYF. CDR3 bases: TGTGCCAGTAGTATGACGGACGGCAAAGGGAAGCAGTACTTC.

V and J are TRBV28 and TRBJ1-2; possible D gene TRBD1, 6 bases. The germline V and J ends were trimmed by 2 bases and 8 bases, with 6 bases remaining between them. This CDR3 has 11 residues. Germline V lookup: CDR1 MDHEN, CDR2 SYDVKM. The CDR3 DNA reads as TGTGCCAGCAGTTTACAGGGGGGCTACACCTTC. Translation gives CASSLQGGYTF.